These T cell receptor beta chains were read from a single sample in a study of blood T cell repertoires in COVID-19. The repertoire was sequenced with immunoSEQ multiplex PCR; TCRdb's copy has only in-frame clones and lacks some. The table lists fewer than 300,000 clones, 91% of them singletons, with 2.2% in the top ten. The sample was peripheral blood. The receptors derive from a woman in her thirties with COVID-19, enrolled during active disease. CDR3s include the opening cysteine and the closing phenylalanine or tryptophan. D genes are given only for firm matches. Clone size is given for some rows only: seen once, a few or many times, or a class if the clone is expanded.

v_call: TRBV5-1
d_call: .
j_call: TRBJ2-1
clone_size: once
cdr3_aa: CASSLVQRTYNEQFF
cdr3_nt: TGCGCCAGCAGCTTGGTTCAGAGGACCTACAATGAGCAGTTCTTC

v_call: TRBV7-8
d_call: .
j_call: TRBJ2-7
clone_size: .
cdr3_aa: CASSLGGLYEQYF
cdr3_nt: TGTGCCAGCAGCCTGGGGGGGCTGTACGAGCAGTACTTC

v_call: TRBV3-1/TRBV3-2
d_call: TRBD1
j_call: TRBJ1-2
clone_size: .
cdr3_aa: CASSQSGQNYGYTF
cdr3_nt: TGTGCCAGCAGCCAGTCGGGACAGAACTATGGCTACACCTTC

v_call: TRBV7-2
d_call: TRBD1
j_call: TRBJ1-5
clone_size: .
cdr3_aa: CASSQGVVTNQPQHF
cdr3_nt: TGTGCCAGCAGCCAGGGGGTAGTAACCAATCAGCCCCAGCATTTT

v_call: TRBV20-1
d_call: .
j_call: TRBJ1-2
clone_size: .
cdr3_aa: CSARSEYGYTF
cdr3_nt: TGCAGTGCTAGAAGTGAGTACGGCTACACCTTC

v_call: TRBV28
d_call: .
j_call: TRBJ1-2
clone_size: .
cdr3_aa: CASRNSGQTSNYGYTF
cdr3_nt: TGTGCCAGCAGGAACTCTGGACAGACCTCTAACTATGGCTACACCTTC

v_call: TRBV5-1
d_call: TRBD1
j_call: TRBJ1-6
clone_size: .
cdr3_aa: CASSLDRGNNSPLHF
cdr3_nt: TGCGCCAGCAGCTTGGACAGGGGAAATAATTCACCCCTCCACTTT

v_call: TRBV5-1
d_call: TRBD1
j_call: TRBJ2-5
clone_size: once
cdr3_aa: CASSLRPGTGAETQYF
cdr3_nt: TGCGCCAGCAGCCTACGTCCCGGGACAGGGGCAGAGACCCAATACTTC

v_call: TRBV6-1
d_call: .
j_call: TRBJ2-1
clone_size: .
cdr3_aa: CASSEAAAIYNEQFF
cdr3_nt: TGTGCCAGCAGTGAAGCGGCGGCCATATACAATGAGCAGTTCTTC

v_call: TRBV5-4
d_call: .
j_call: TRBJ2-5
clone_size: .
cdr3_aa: CASTKGGASESNWETQYF
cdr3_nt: TGTGCCAGCACCAAAGGGGGTGCATCGGAATCTAATTGGGAGACCCAGTACTTC

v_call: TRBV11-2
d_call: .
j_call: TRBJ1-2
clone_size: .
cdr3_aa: CASTSSPQGSYGYTF
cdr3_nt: TGTGCCAGCACATCCTCACCACAGGGCAGCTATGGCTACACCTTC

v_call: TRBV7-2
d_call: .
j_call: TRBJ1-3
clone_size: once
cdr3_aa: CASSLAGRGGGNTIYF
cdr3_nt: TGTGCCAGCAGCTTAGCGGGGAGGGGTGGTGGAAACACCATATATTTT

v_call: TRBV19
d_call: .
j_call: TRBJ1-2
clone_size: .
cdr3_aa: CASSITQTAHGYTF
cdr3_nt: TGTGCCAGTAGTATAACCCAGACAGCTCATGGCTACACCTTC

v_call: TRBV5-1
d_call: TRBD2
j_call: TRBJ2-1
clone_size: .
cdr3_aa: CASSYASGRAGEQFF
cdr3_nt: TGCGCCAGCAGCTATGCTAGCGGGAGGGCGGGTGAGCAGTTCTTC

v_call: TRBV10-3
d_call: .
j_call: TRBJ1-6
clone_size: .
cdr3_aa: CAISRGADSPLHF
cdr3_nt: TGTGCCATCAGTCGGGGGGCCGATTCACCCCTCCACTTT

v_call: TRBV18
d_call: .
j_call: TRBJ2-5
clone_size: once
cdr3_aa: CASSPQGFLETQYF
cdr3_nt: TGTGCCAGCTCACCACAGGGGTTTCTAGAGACCCAGTACTTC

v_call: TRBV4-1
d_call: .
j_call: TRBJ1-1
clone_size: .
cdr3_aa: CASRQQENTEAFF
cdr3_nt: TGCGCCAGCAGACAGCAGGAGAACACTGAAGCTTTCTTT

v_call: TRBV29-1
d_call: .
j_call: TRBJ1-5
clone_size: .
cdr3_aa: CSVDEQGNQPQHF
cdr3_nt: TGCAGCGTTGATGAACAGGGAAATCAGCCCCAGCATTTT

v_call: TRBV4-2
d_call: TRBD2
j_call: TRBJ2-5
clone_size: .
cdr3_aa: CASSQDLRAGDGGETQYF
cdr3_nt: TGTGCCAGCAGCCAAGATCTCCGAGCGGGAGATGGCGGAGAGACCCAGTACTTC

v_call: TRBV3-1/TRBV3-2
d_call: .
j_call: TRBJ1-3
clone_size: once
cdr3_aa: CASSHLKSIQGGGNTIYF
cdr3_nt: TGTGCCAGCAGCCATTTGAAAAGCATACAGGGTGGTGGAAACACCATATATTTT

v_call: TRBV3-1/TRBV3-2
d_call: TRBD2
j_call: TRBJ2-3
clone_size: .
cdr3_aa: CASSQTILAVHTDTQYF
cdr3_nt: TGTGCCAGCAGCCAGACCATACTAGCGGTGCACACAGATACGCAGTATTTT